Listed here are 8 T cell receptor beta chains from one sample, sequenced in a study of shared clonotypes between healthy human individuals. Profiling relied on immunoSEQ multiplex PCR, and the TCRdb table lists in-frame clones only, not all of them. The data show more than 400,000 clones, 65% to 85% seen once. What was sequenced was PBMCs. The receptors here all came from a woman in her forties in good health. Some clones in this sample may be carry-over from other donors' samples.

Turning to this clone: A far larger clone differs by one base, so this is likely a read error. The chain is built from TRBV25-1 and TRBJ1-2, with D possibly being TRBD1 (6 bases). Germline loops: CDR1 MGHDK, CDR2 SYGVNS. The CDR3 has 14 amino acids. The CDR3 DNA reads as TGTGCCAGCAGCCCCGACAGGCCTTGGGATGGCTACGCCTTC. Translation gives CASSPDRPWDGYAF.

This sequence joins TRBV28 and TRBJ1-2; D is undetermined. From germline, CDR1 is MDHEN and CDR2 SYDVKM. The CDR3 spans 13 residues. V was pared by 4 bases and J by 4 bases, with 10 bases between. CDR3 protein: CASSSDYRYGYTF. Here the CDR3 DNA reads TGTGCCAGCAGTTCCGACTACCGCTATGGCTACACCTTC.

Notes on this clone: A far bigger clonotype differs at one base, so this is likely a read error. This chain joins TRBV5-1 and TRBJ2-3; D ambiguous. The CDR3 is made up of 15 amino acids. Germline V gene data show CDR1 as SGHRS and CDR2 as YFSETQ. The CDR3 bases are TGCGACAGCAGCTTGGATGGTAGCAGGACGGATACGCAGTATTTT. Protein product: CDSSLDGSRTDTQYF.

The rearrangement joins TRBV27 to TRBJ2-3; D not certain. Germline CDR1 and CDR2: MNHEY and SMNVEV (reference sequence). This CDR3 spans 13 amino acids. The germline V and J ends were trimmed by 6 bases and 1 base, with 8 bases remaining between them. The CDR3 sequence is CASSHGRTDTQYF. The DNA of the CDR3 is TGTGCCAGCAGCCACGGACGCACAGATACGCAGTATTTT.

The V call is TRBV11-2, the J call TRBJ2-7, with 7 bases aligning to TRBD1. CDR1 and CDR2 (germline): SGHAT, FQNNGV. Trimming removed 3 bases from V and 3 bases from J; junction bases left unmatched: 5. The CDR3 runs to 14 residues. The CDR3 protein is CASSFRDSDYEQYF. In DNA form, the CDR3 reads TGTGCCAGCAGCTTCCGGGACAGCGACTACGAGCAGTACTTC.

In regard to this clone: This may stem from a read error, because a much larger clone lies one nucleotide away. The chain has TRBV5-6 and TRBJ2-5; a weak D match, TRBD2 (5 bases). In germline, CDR1 is SGHDT, CDR2 YYEEEE. The CDR3 is made up of 13 amino acids. CDR3 loop: CASTAGVKEAQYF. DNA of the CDR3: TGTGCCAGCACCGCGGGTGTAAAAGAGGCCCAGTACTTC.

This clone has only one observation. The identical CDR3 is also encoded by other nucleotide sequences in the sample. The chain is built from TRBV27 and TRBJ2-7; 9 bases align to TRBD2. The CDR3 extends over 14 amino acids. Per germline, CDR1 MNHEY and CDR2 SMNVEV (reference sequence). Germline trimming cut 4 bases from V and 4 bases from J; bases unmatched to any gene: 5. The CDR3 loop reads CASSSAGGPYEQYF. DNA for the CDR3: TGTGCCAGCAGTTCGGCGGGAGGGCCGTACGAGCAGTACTTC.

The chain combines TRBV27 with TRBJ2-7, with 9 positions matching TRBD1. The CDR3 is made up of 13 amino acids. The junction had 2 bases not matched to a gene; V was cut back by 6 bases and J by 2 bases. Germline V gene sequence: CDR1 MNHEY, CDR2 SMNVEV (reference sequence). CDR3: CASSGTGPYEQYF. The DNA for the CDR3 is TGTGCCAGCAGCGGGACAGGGCCCTACGAGCAGTACTTC.